The text below deals with one T cell receptor (beta chain). The data derive from a study of blood T cell repertoires in COVID-19. Profiling relied on immunoSEQ multiplex PCR, and the TCRdb table lists in-frame clones only, not all of them. The sample contains 200,000 or so clones, 86% of which appear only once. This TCR derives from a woman aged 40 to 50 with acute COVID-19. Material: PBMCs or T cells enriched from blood (not recorded which).

The CDR3 region is CASSPPTGGLGQPQHF. CDR3 sequence (DNA): TGTGCCAGTAGTCCCCCAACAGGGGGCCTAGGTCAGCCCCAGCATTTT. The gene calls are TRBV19 and TRBJ1-5, with 9 bases identical to TRBD1. Germline values: CDR1 LNHDA, CDR2 SQIVND (reference sequence). This CDR3 has 16 residues. V shed 5 bases, J shed 6 bases, and the junction held 11 bases outside the gene matches. Based on the CDR3 plus reference TRBV19 and TRBJ1-5, the full variable domain is DGGITQSPKYLFRKEGQNVTLSCEQNLNHDAMYWYRQDPGQGLRLIYYSQIVNDFQKGDIAEGYSVSREKKESFPLTVTSAQKNPTAFYLCASSPPTGGLGQPQHFGDGTRLSIL.